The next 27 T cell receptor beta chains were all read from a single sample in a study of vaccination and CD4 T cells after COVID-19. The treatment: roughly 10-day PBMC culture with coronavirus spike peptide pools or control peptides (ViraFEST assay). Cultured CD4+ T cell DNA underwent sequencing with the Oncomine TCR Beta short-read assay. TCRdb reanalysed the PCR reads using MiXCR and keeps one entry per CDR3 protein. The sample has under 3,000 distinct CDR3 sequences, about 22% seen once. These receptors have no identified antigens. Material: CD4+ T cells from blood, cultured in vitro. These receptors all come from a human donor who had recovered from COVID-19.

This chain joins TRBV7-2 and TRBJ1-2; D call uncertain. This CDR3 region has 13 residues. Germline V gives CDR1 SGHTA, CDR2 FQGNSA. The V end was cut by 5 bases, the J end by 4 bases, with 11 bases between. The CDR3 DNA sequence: TGTGCCAGCAGCCGAGGAACCAGCTATGGCTACACCTTC. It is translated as CASSRGTSYGYTF. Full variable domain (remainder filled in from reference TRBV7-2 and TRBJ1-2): GAGVSQSPSNKVTEKGKDVELRCDPISGHTALYWYRQSLGQGLEFLIYFQGNSAPDKSGLPSDRFSAERTGGSVSTLTIQRTQQEDSAVYLCASSRGTSYGYTFGSGTRLTVV.

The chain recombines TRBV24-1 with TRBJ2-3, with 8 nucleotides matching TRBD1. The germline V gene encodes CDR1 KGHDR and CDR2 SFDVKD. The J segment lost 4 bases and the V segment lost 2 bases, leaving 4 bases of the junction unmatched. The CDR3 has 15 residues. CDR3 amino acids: CATSDSRGPADTQYF. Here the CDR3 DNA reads TGTGCCACCAGTGATTCCAGGGGGCCCGCAGATACGCAGTATTTT.

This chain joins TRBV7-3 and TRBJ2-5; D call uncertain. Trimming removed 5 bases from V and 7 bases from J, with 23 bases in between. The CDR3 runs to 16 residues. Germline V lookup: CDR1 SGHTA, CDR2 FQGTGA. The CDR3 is CASSPSYSGFVGTQYF. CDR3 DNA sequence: TGTGCCAGCAGCCCGTCGTATAGTGGTTTCGTGGGGACCCAGTACTTC.

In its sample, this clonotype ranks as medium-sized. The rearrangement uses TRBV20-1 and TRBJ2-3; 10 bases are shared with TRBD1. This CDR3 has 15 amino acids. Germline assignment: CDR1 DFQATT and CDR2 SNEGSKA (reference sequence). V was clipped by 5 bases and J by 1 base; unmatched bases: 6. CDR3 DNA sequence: TGCAGTGCTTCCGGGACAGGGGCCGGCACAGATACGCAGTATTTT. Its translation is CSASGTGAGTDTQYF.

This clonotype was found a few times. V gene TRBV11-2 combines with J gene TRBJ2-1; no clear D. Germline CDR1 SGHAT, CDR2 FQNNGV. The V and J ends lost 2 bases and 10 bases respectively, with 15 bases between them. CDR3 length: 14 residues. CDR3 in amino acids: CASSLLNGLSEQFF. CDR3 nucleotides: TGTGCCAGCAGCTTATTAAACGGCTTGTCAGAGCAGTTCTTC. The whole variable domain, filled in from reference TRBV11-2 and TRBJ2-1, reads EAGVAQSPRYKIIEKRQSVAFWCNPISGHATLYWYQQILGQGPKLLIQFQNNGVVDDSQLPKDRFSAERLKGVDSTLKIQPAKLEDSAVYLCASSLLNGLSEQFFGPGTRLTVL.

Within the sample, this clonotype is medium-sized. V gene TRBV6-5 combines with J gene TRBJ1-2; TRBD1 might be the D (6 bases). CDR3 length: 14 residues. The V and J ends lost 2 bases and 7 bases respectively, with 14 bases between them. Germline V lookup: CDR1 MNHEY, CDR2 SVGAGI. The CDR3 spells CASSYPGGPGGYTF. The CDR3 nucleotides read TGTGCCAGCAGTTACCCTGGGGGGCCTGGTGGCTACACCTTC.

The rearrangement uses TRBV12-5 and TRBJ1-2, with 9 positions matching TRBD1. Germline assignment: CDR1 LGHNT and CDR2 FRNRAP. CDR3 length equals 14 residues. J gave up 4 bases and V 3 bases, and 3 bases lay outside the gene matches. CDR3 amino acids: CASGFGQGSYGYTF. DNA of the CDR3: TGTGCTAGTGGTTTTGGACAGGGGAGCTATGGCTACACCTTC.

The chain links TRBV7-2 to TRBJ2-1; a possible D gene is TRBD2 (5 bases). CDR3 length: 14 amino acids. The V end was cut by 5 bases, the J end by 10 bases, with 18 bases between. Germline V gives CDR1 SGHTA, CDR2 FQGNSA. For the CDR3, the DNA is TGTGCCAGCAGCCCCCAATGGACTTCCCCCGAGCAGTTCTTC. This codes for CASSPQWTSPEQFF.

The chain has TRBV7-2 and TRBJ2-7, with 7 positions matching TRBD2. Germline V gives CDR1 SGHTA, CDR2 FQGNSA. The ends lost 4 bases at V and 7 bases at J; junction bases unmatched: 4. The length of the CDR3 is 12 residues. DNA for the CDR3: TGTGCCAGCAGCTCCGGGGGGTGGGAGCAGTACTTC. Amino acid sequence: CASSSGGWEQYF.

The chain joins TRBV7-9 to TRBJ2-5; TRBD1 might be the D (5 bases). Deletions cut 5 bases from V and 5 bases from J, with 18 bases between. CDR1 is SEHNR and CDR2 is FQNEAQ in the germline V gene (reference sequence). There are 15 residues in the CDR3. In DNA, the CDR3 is TGTGCCAGCAGCCCTAGGGGTGGGGAAACGGAGACCCAGTACTTC. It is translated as CASSPRGGETETQYF.

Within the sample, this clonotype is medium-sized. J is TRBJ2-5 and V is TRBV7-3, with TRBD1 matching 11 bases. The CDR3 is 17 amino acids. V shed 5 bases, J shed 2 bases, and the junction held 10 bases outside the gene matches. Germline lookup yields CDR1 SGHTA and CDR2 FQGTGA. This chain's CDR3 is CASSPQAGTGGQETQYF. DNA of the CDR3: TGTGCCAGCAGCCCTCAAGCCGGGACAGGGGGGCAAGAGACCCAGTACTTC.

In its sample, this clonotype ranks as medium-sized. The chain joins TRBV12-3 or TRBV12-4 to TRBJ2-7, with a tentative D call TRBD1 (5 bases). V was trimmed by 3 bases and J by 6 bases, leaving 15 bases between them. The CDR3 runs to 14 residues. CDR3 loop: CASSFSGHLTEQYF. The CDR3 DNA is TGTGCCAGCAGTTTTTCCGGACACCTGACCGAGCAGTACTTC.

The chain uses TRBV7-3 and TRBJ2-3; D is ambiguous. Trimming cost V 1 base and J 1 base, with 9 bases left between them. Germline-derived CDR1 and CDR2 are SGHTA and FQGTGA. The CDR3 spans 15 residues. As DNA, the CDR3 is TGTGCCAGCAGCTTAAGTGGTGGGCGCACAGATACGCAGTATTTT. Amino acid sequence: CASSLSGGRTDTQYF. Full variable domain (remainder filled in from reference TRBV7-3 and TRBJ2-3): GAGVSQTPSNKVTEKGKYVELRCDPISGHTALYWYRQSLGQGPEFLIYFQGTGAADDSGLPNDRFFAVRPEGSVSTLKIQRTERGDSAVYLCASSLSGGRTDTQYFGPGTRLTVL.

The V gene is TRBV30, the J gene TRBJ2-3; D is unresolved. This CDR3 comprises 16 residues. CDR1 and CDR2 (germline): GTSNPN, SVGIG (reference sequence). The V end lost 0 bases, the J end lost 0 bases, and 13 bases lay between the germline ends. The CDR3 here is CAWSVWLPLSTDTQYF. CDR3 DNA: TGTGCCTGGAGTGTCTGGCTACCACTGAGCACAGATACGCAGTATTTT.

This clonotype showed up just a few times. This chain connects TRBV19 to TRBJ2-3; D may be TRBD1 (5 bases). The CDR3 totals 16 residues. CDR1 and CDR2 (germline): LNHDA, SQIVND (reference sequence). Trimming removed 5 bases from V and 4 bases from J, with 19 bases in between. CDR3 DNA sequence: TGTGCCAGTAGTTGGCAGGGATCAGCAGGGCCAGATACGCAGTATTTT. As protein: CASSWQGSAGPDTQYF.

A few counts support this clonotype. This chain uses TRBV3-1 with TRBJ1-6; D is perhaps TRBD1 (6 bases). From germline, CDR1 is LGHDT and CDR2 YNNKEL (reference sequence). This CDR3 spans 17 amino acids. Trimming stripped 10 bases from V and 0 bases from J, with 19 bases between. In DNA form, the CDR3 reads TGTGCCAAAGATTCCAGGGGAGTATACTCCTATAATTCACCCCTCCACTTT. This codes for CAKDSRGVYSYNSPLHF.

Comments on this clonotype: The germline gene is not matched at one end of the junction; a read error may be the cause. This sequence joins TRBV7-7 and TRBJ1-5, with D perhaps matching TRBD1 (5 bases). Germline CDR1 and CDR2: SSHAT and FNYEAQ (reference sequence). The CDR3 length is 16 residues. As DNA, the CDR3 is TGTGCTAGCAACGGGGGGGGTGATTATAGCAATCAGCCCCAGCATTTT. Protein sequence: CASNGGGDYSNQPQHF.

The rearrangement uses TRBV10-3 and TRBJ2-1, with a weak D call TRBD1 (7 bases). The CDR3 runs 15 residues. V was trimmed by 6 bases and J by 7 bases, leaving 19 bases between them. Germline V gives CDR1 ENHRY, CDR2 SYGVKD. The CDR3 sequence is CAISPSRGADNEQFF. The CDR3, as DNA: TGTGCCATCAGCCCGTCCAGGGGGGCGGATAATGAGCAGTTCTTC.

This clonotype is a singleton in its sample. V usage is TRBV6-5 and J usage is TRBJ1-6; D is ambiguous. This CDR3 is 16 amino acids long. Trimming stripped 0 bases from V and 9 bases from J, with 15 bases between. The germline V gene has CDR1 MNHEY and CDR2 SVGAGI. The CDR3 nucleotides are TGTGCCAGCAGTTACTCGAGTATGGGAGACCCTTCACCCCTCCACTTT. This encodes CASSYSSMGDPSPLHF.

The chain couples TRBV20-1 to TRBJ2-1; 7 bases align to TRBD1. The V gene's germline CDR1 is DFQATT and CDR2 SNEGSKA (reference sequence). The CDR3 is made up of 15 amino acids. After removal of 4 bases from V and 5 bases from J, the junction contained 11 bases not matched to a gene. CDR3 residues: CSAKNNRDSHNEQFF. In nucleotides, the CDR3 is TGCAGTGCTAAAAATAACCGGGACAGCCACAATGAGCAGTTCTTC.

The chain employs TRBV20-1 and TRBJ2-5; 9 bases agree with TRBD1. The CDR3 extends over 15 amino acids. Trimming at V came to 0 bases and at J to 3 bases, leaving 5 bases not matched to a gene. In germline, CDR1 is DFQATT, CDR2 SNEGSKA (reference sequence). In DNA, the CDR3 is TGCAGTGCTAGAGATCCGGACAGGGGAAAAGAGACCCAGTACTTC. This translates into CSARDPDRGKETQYF.

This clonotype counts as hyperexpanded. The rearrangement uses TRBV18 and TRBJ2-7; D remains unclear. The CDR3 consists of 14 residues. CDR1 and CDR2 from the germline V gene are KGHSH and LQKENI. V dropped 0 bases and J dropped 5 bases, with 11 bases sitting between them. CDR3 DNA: TGTGCCAGCTCACCACCCGCCGCGTCTGACGAGCAGTACTTC. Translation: CASSPPAASDEQYF.

CDR3 DNA sequence: TGTGCCAGCAGTTCCGCCGGAACGATTGTCACGCAGTATTTT. It encodes CASSSAGTIVTQYF. The chain is built from TRBV12-3 or TRBV12-4 and TRBJ2-3; D uncertain. CDR3 length: 14 amino acids. With 4 bases removed from V and 9 bases from J, the gap between germline ends came to 17 bases.

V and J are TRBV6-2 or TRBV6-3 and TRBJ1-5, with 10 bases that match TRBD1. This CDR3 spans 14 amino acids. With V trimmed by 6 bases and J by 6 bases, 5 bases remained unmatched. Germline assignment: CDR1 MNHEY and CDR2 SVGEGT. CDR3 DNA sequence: TGTGCCAGCAGACTCGGACAGGGGGTTCAGCCCCAGCATTTT. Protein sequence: CASRLGQGVQPQHF.

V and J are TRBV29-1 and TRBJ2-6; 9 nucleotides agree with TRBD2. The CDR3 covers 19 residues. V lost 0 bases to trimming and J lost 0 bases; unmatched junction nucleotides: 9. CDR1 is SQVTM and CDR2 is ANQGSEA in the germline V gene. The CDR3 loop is CSVEDPAGGAYSGANVLTF. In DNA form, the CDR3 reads TGCAGCGTTGAAGATCCCGCGGGGGGGGCGTACTCTGGGGCCAACGTCCTGACTTTC.

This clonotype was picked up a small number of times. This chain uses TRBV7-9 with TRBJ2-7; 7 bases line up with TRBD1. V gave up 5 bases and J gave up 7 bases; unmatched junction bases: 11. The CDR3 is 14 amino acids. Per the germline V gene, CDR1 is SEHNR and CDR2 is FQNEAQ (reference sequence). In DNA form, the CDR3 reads TGTGCCAGCAGCCTCCGACAGGGCGAGGATGAGCAGTACTTC. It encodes CASSLRQGEDEQYF.

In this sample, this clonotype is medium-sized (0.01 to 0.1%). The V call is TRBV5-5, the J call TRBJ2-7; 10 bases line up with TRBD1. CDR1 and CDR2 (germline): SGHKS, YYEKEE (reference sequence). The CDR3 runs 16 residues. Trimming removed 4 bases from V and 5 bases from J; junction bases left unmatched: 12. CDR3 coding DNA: TGTGCCAGCAGCCCTCGCCCCGGGACAGGGGATCACGAGCAGTACTTC. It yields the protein CASSPRPGTGDHEQYF.